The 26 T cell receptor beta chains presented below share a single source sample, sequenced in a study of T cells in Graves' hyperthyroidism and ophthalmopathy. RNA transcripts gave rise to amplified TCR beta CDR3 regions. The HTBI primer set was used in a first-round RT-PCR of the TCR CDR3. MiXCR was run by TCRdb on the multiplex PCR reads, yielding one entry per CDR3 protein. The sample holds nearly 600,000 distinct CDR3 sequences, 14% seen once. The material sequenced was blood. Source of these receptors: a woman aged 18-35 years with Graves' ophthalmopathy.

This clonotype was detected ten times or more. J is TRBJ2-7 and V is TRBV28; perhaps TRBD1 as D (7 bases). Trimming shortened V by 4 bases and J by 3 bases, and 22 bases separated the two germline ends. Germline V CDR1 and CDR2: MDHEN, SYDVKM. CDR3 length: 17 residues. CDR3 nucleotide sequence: TGTGCCAGCAGTTCCACGGGGTGGAGGGGGCGCGGCTACGAGCAGTACTTC. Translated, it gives CASSSTGWRGRGYEQYF. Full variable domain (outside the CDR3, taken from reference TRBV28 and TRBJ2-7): DVKVTQSSRYLVKRTGEKVFLECVQDMDHENMFWYRQDPGLGLRLIYFSYDVKMKEKGDIPEGYSVSREKKERFSLILESASTNQTSMYLCASSSTGWRGRGYEQYFGPGTRLTVT.

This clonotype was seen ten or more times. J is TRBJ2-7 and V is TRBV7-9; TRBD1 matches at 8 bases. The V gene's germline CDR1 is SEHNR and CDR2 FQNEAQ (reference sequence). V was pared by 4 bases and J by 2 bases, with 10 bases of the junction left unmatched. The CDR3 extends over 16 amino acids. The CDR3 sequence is CASSSADRGATYEQYF. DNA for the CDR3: TGTGCCAGCAGCTCTGCCGACAGGGGCGCAACCTACGAGCAGTACTTC.

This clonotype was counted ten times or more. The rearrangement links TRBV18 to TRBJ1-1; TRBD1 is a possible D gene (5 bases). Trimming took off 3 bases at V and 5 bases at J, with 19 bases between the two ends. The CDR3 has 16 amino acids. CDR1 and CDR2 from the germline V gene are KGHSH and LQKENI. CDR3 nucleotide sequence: TGTGCCAGCTCACCCCCCGCCCGATTTGAGGGGACTGAAGCTTTCTTT. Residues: CASSPPARFEGTEAFF.

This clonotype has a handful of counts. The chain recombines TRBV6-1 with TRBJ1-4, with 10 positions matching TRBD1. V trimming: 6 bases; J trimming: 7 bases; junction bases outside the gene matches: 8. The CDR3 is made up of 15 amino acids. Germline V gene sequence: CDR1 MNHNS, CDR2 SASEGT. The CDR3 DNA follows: TGTGCCAGCAGACCGGGACAGGGGCGGAGTGAAAAACTGTTTTTT. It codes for CASRPGQGRSEKLFF.

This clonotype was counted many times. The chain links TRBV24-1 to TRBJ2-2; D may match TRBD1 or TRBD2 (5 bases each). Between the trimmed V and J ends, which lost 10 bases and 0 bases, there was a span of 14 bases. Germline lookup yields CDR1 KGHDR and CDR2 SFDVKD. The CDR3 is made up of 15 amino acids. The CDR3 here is CATQLGASNTGELFF. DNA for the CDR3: TGTGCCACACAACTCGGGGCCTCGAACACCGGGGAGCTGTTTTTT.

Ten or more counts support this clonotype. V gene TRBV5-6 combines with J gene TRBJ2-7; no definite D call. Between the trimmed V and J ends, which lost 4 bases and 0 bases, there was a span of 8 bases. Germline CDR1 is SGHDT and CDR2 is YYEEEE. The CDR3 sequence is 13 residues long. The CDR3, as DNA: TGTGCCAGCAGCCCCTATACCTCCTACGAGCAGTACTTC. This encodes CASSPYTSYEQYF.

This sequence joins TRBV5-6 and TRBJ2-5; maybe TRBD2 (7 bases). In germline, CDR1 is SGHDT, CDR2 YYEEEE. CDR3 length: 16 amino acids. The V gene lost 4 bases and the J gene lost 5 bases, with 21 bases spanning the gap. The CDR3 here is CASSQFWRGGRETQYF. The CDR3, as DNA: TGTGCCAGCAGCCAATTCTGGAGGGGGGGCCGGGAGACCCAGTACTTC.

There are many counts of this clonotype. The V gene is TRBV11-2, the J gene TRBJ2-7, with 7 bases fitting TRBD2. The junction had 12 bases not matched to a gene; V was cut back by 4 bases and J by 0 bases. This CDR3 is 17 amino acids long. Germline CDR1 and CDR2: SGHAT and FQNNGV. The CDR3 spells CASSSVGGSPRSYEQYF. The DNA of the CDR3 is TGTGCCAGCAGCTCGGTTGGCGGGAGTCCCCGCTCCTACGAGCAGTACTTC. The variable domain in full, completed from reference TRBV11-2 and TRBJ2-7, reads EAGVAQSPRYKIIEKRQSVAFWCNPISGHATLYWYQQILGQGPKLLIQFQNNGVVDDSQLPKDRFSAERLKGVDSTLKIQPAKLEDSAVYLCASSSVGGSPRSYEQYFGPGTRLTVT.

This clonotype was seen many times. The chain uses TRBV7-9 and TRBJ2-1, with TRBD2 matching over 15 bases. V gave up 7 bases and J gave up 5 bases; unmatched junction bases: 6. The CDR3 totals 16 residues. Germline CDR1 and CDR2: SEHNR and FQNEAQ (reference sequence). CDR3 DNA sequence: TGTGCCAGCAAGGGACTAGCGGGAGGTAGCGACAATGAGCAGTTCTTC. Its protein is CASKGLAGGSDNEQFF.

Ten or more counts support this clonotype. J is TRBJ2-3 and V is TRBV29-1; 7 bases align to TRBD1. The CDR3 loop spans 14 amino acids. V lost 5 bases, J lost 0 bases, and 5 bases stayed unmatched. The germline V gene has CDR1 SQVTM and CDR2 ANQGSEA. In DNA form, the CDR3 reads TGCAGCGTTACAGGGGTTTTGAGCACAGATACGCAGTATTTT. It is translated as CSVTGVLSTDTQYF.

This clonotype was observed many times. DNA of the CDR3: TGTGCCAGCAGTCTATACGCCTTCTCTGGAAACACCATATATTTT. It specifies CASSLYAFSGNTIYF. The chain uses TRBV6-1 and TRBJ1-3, with D unresolved. The CDR3 spans 15 residues. V dropped 5 bases and J dropped 0 bases, with 11 bases sitting between them. Per germline, CDR1 MNHNS and CDR2 SASEGT.

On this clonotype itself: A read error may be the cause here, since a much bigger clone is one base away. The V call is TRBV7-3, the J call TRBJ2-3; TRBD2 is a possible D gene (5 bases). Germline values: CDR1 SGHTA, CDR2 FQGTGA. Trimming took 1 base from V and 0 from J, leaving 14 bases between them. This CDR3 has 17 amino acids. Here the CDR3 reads CASSLIGRGPSTDTQYF. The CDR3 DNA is TGTGCCAGCAGCTTAATAGGGCGCGGGCCTAGCACAGATACGCAGTATTTT.

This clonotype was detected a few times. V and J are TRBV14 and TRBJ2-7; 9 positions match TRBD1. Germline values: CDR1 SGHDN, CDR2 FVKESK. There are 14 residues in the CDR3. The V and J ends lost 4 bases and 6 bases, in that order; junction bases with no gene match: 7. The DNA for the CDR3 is TGTGCCAGCAGCCCCCGGGACAGGGATCTCGAGCAGTACTTC. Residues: CASSPRDRDLEQYF. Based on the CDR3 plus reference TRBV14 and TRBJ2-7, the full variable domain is EAGVTQFPSHSVIEKGQTVTLRCDPISGHDNLYWYRRVMGKEIKFLLHFVKESKQDESGMPNNRFLAERTGGTYSTLKVQPAELEDSGVYFCASSPRDRDLEQYFGPGTRLTVT.

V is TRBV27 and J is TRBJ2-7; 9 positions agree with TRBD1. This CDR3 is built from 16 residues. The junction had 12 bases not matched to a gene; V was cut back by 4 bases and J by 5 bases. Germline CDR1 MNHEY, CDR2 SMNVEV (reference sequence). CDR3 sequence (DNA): TGTGCCAGCAGTTCCCCAACGCGGGACAGGGTAGACGAGCAGTACTTC. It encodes CASSSPTRDRVDEQYF.

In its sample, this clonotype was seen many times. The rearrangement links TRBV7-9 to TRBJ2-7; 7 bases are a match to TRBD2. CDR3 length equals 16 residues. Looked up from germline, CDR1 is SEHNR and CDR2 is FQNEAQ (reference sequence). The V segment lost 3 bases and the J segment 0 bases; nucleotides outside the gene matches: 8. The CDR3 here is CASSFPSGRNSYEQYF. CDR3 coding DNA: TGTGCCAGCAGCTTTCCTAGCGGAAGAAACTCCTACGAGCAGTACTTC.

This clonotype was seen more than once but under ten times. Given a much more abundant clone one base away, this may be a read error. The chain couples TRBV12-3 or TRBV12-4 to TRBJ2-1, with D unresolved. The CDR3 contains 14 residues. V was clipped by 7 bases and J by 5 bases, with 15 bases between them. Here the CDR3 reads CASNFSGHNNEQFF. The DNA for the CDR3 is TGTGCCAGCAATTTCTCTGGTCACAACAATGAGCAGTTCTTC.

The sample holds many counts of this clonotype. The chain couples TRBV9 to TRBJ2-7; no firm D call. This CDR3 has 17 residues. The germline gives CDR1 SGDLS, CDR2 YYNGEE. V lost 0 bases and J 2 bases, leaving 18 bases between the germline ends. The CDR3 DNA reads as TGTGCCAGCAGCGTAGGCACGGGCGCCTCAGGAACCTACGAGCAGTACTTC. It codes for CASSVGTGASGTYEQYF.

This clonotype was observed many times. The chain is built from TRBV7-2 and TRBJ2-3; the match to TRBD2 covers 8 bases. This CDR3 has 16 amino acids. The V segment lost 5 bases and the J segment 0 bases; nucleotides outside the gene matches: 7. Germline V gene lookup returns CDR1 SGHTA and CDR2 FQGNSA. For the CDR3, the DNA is TGTGCCAGCAGCCAAATAGCGGGATCGAGCACAGATACGCAGTATTTT. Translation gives CASSQIAGSSTDTQYF. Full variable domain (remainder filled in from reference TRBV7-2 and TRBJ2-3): GAGVSQSPSNKVTEKGKDVELRCDPISGHTALYWYRQSLGQGLEFLIYFQGNSAPDKSGLPSDRFSAERTGGSVSTLTIQRTQQEDSAVYLCASSQIAGSSTDTQYFGPGTRLTVL.

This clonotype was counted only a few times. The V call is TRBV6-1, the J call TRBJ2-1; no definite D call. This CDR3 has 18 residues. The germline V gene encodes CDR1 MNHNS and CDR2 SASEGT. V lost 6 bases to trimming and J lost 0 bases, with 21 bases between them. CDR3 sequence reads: CASSSRLSTWSSYNEQFF. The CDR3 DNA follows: TGTGCCAGCAGCTCCCGACTTTCTACCTGGAGCTCCTACAATGAGCAGTTCTTC.

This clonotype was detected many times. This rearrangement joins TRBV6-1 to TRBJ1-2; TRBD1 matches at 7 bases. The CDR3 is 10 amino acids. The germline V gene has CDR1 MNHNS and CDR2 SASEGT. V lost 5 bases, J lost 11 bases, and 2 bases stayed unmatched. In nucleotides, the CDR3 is TGTGCCAGCAGTTTCAGGGGGTACACCTTC. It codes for CASSFRGYTF.

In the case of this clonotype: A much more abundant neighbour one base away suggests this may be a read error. The CDR3 DNA sequence: TGTGCCAGCAGTGATCTGACTAGCGGGAGGGCCCCGGATGAGCAGTTCTTC. Its protein is CASSDLTSGRAPDEQFF. The chain uses TRBV27 and TRBJ2-1; 14 bases fit TRBD2. This CDR3 has 17 residues. V gave up 5 bases and J gave up 8 bases; unmatched junction bases: 11. Looked up from germline, CDR1 is MNHEY and CDR2 is SMNVEV (reference sequence).

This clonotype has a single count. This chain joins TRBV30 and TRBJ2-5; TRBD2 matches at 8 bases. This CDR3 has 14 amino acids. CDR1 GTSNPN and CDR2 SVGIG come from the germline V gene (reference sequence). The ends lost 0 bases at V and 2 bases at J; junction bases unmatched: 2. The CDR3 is CAWSVRGGQETQYF. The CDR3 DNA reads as TGTGCCTGGAGTGTACGGGGGGGACAAGAGACCCAGTACTTC.

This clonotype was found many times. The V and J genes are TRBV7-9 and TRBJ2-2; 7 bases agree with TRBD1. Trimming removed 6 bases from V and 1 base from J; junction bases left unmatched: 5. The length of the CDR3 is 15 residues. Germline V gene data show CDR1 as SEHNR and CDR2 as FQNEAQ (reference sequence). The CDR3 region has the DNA TGTGCCAGCAGATCCGGGACAGAGAACACCGGGGAGCTGTTTTTT. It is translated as CASRSGTENTGELFF. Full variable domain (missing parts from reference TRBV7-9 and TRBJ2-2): DTGVSQNPRHKITKRGQNVTFRCDPISEHNRLYWYRQTLGQGPEFLTYFQNEAQLEKSRLLSDRFSAERPKGSFSTLEIQRTEQGDSAMYLCASRSGTENTGELFFGEGSRLTVL.

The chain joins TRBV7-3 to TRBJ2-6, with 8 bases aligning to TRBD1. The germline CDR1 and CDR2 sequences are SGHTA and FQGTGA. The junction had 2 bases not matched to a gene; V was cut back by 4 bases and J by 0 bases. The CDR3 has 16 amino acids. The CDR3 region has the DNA TGTGCCAGCAGCTCGGGACAGGTCTCTGGGGCCAACGTCCTGACTTTC. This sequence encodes CASSSGQVSGANVLTF. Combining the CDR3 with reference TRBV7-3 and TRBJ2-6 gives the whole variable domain GAGVSQTPSNKVTEKGKYVELRCDPISGHTALYWYRQSLGQGPEFLIYFQGTGAADDSGLPNDRFFAVRPEGSVSTLKIQRTERGDSAVYLCASSSGQVSGANVLTFGAGSRLTVL.

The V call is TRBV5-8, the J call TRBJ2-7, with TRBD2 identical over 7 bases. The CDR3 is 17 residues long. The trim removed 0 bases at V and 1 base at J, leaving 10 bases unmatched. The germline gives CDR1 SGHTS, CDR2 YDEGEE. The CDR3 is CASSLVLVAGTSYEQYF. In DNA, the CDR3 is TGTGCCAGCAGCTTGGTTCTCGTAGCGGGTACGTCCTACGAGCAGTACTTC.

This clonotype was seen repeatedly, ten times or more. The CDR3 here is CASSPRGPVNQETQYF. The CDR3, as DNA: TGTGCCAGCAGCCCCAGGGGGCCCGTGAACCAAGAGACCCAGTACTTC. The V and J genes are TRBV28 and TRBJ2-5; 8 positions match TRBD1. This CDR3 contains 16 residues. Germline trimming cut 6 bases from V and 0 bases from J; bases unmatched to any gene: 9. Germline loops: CDR1 MDHEN, CDR2 SYDVKM.